This TCR beta chain was observed in a study of cytomegalovirus exposure and HLA in healthy donors. Study outcomes and limitations: Common viral pathogens seemed, in a later analysis, to connect with several of the most significant clusters. In vitro testing confirmed a few CMV-associated chains as specific for CMV antigens.

With 60 Vbeta and 13 Jbeta primers, the PCR was carried out. Original data processing: A later analysis counted 80 million or so unique TCR beta chains, 9.5 million to 13 million shared. Assay used: immunoSEQ multiplex PCR; TCRdb lists only in-frame clones, some missing. V and J calls plus clone size are reproduced from that table; the DNA served to infer D and trimming. The table shows over 100,000 clones, with approximately 80% occurring only once. The germline V gene encodes CDR1 SGHRS and CDR2 YFSETQ. The CDR3 totals 16 residues. V lost 1 base and J lost 8; bases outside the gene matches: 12. Worth noting for this clone: Its matching antigen is unknown.

The specimen was PBMCs. The rearrangement uses TRBV5-1 and TRBJ2-3; TRBD1 agrees at 8 bases. The TCR was taken from a woman under 40 in good health and CMV-seronegative. The DNA of the CDR3 is TGCGCCAGCAGCTTGCCAACGGACAGGGTGGGGAGTACGCAGTATTTT. Translated, it gives CASSLPTDRVGSTQYF.